This TCR beta chain comes out of a study of shared clonotypes between healthy human individuals. Broader study findings: The diversity represented, both genetic and in exposure history, was limited by few donors.

Only in-frame clones appear in the TCRdb table, and some are missing; sequencing was by immunoSEQ multiplex PCR. This sample has 760,000 or so clones, with about 96% found just once. Concerning this clone itself: As yet, its antigen is unknown. Mismatch with germline at one junction end may stem from a read error.

Germline values: CDR1 SSHAT, CDR2 FNYEAQ (reference sequence). This CDR3 is 17 amino acids long. CD45RO negativity and positive selection for CCR7 defined naive CD8 cells, a population that excluded terminally differentiated effector memory CD45RA+ cells. Donors, healthy HIV-negative adults, lacked recent acute infections or vaccinations. V is TRBV7-7 and J is TRBJ2-2; 7 bases fit TRBD1. The specimen was naive CD8+ T cells sorted from blood. This TCR derives from a man under 40 in good health. CDR3 nucleotide sequence: TGTGCTAGCAGCTTAGCGCATCAGGGGGCGAACACCGGGGAGCTGTTTTTT. It codes for CASSLAHQGANTGELFF.